The TCR beta chain under discussion was sequenced for a study of T cell repertoires in cytomegalovirus infection. The germline V gene encodes CDR1 SGHVS and CDR2 FQNEAQ. The CDR3 spans 15 residues. Trimming cost V 1 base and J 8 bases, with 15 bases left between them. TCRdb used MiXCR to reprocess the reads, holding one entry per CDR3 protein. The sample yields 450,000 to 650,000 distinct CDR3 sequences, approximately 25% seen once. The chain employs TRBV7-8 and TRBJ1-5; tentative D call: TRBD1 (5 bases). The clonotype originates from a human donor in good health (CMV status not recorded). Some clones in this sample may be carry-over from other donors' samples. The material sequenced was PBMCs. The CDR3 is CASSLGSVRGEPQHF. The CDR3 region has the DNA TGTGCCAGCAGCTTAGGGTCTGTCCGGGGGGAGCCCCAGCATTTT.